This TCR beta chain was documented in a study of T-cell memory formation after mild COVID-19. Whole-study context: Largely, the TCR clusters proved donor specific. Study observations and caveats: Memory sampled before infection contained some responding clones, suggesting cross-reactive memory joined. Most CD4+ clones that shrank were in CM and EM, while CD8+ ones turned up in EMRA.

Libraries for TCRalpha and TCRbeta carried sample barcodes and unique molecular identifiers via 5'RACE. In TCRdb, the 5' RACE reads were re-called with MiXCR into one record per CDR3 protein. The table has 250,000 to 300,000 distinct CDR3 sequences, 16% seen once. This clonotype was counted between two and nine times. Its antigen remains unknown. The junction shows a germline mismatch at one end, possibly a read error. Per germline, CDR1 SSHAT and CDR2 FNYEAQ (reference sequence). The CDR3 is 14 residues long. The clonotype was recovered from a man younger than 30 who had mild COVID-19 (a few samples of this study predate the infection). Cell type and time point are not known. V gene TRBV7-7 combines with J gene TRBJ2-3; the D gene could be TRBD1 or TRBD2 (5 bases each). The sequenced material came from PBMCs or a T cell subset sorted from them (not recorded which). CDR3 DNA: TGTGCTAGCAGCCCCCGGGACCTCACAGATACGCAGTATTTT. It translates to CASSPRDLTDTQYF.